The clone carrying this T cell receptor beta chain was counted only a few times. Its antigen is as yet unknown. This specimen belongs to a study of cytomegalovirus exposure and HLA in healthy donors. Study-level findings and limits: The authors judged a highly shared variant cluster likely a sequencing artifact.

The PCR had 60 Vbeta and 13 Jbeta primers. TCRdb keeps only in-frame clones here, not all; method: immunoSEQ multiplex PCR. Here the sample spans fewer than 150,000 clones, roughly 69% being singletons. These donors, healthy bone marrow donors, were studied. Germline CDR1 reads SGHNT; CDR2 reads YYREEE (reference sequence). The CDR3 length is 15 residues. V gave up 4 bases and J gave up 2 bases; unmatched junction bases: 5. The TCR comes from a woman aged 40-49 years in good health and CMV-seropositive. The chain is built from TRBV5-4 and TRBJ1-2; 10 positions match TRBD1. The sequenced material came from PBMCs. DNA for the CDR3: TGTGCCAGCAGCCCTATGGACAGGGGGAACTATGGCTACACCTTC. It is translated as CASSPMDRGNYGYTF. The whole variable domain, remainder taken from reference TRBV5-4 and TRBJ1-2, is ETGVTQSPTHLIKTRGQQVTLRCSSQSGHNTVSWYQQALGQGPQFIFQYYREEENGRGNFPPRFSGLQFPNYSSELNVNALELDDSALYLCASSPMDRGNYGYTFGSGTRLTVV.